The rows below give T cell receptor beta chains drawn from one sample of a study of blood T cells in healthy people across ages. TCRdb reprocessed the 5' RACE reads via MiXCR and lists one record per CDR3 protein. The data show some 560,000 distinct CDR3 sequences, about 28% seen once. The same specimen was also included in a second study, on T cells of mothers and their children.

Material for sequencing was blood. The source of these receptors is a boy between 2 and 10 years old in good health. The CDR3 runs from the conserved cysteine through the conserved F or W. Fields, in order: D gene, V gene, clone size, J gene, CDR3 DNA, CDR3 protein. The D gene is left open where the match is weak. Clone size is stated in some rows and not others, as once, few, many or a class when expanded.

D: -; V: TRBV10-3; size: few; J: TRBJ1-4; DNA: TGTGCCACTGGGGAGAGGGCGCGAAAGGAAAAACTGTTTTTT; CDR3: CATGERARKEKLFF
D: -; V: TRBV5-1; size: -; J: TRBJ2-1; DNA: TGCGCCAGCAGCTTGGGGGGGGCGGACAATGAGCAGTTCTTC; CDR3: CASSLGGADNEQFF
D: -; V: TRBV7-9; size: -; J: TRBJ2-6; DNA: TGTGCCAGCACCTCCATACGGGGACTGAAGACTGGGGCCAACGTCCTGACTTTC; CDR3: CASTSIRGLKTGANVLTF
D: -; V: TRBV7-8; size: -; J: TRBJ2-7; DNA: TGTGCCAGCAGCTTAAGGTTTGCCGCCTCCTACGAGCAGTACTTC; CDR3: CASSLRFAASYEQYF
D: -; V: TRBV27; size: -; J: TRBJ1-2; DNA: TGTGCCAGCAGCATGACAGGACCCTTCTATGGCTACACCTTC; CDR3: CASSMTGPFYGYTF
D: TRBD2; V: TRBV6-2/TRBV6-3; size: few; J: TRBJ2-1; DNA: TGTGCCAGCAGCCTAGGGTTTCAGGGAGATAGCGGGAGCCCAGACAATGAGCAGTTCTTC; CDR3: CASSLGFQGDSGSPDNEQFF
D: -; V: TRBV5-1; size: -; J: TRBJ1-4; DNA: TGCGCCAGCAGCTGGGGGCCTAGTGAAAAACTGTTTTTT; CDR3: CASSWGPSEKLFF
D: -; V: TRBV12-3/TRBV12-4; size: -; J: TRBJ1-3; DNA: TGTGCCAGCAGTTTCCCGACAGAAATCTCTGGAAACACCATATATTTT; CDR3: CASSFPTEISGNTIYF
D: TRBD1; V: TRBV29-1; size: -; J: TRBJ1-1; DNA: TGCAGCGGTGGGAAACAGGGGACTGAAGCTTTCTTT; CDR3: CSGGKQGTEAFF
D: -; V: TRBV10-3; size: -; J: TRBJ2-2; DNA: TGTGCCATCGGAAAAGGTACCGGGGAGCTGTTTTTT; CDR3: CAIGKGTGELFF
D: TRBD1; V: TRBV12-5; size: -; J: TRBJ1-2; DNA: TGTGCTAGTGGTTTGGCTACAGGGGATGGCTACACCTTC; CDR3: CASGLATGDGYTF
D: -; V: TRBV20-1; size: -; J: TRBJ2-1; DNA: TGCAGTGCGGGGGGCAGGCCCTACAATGAGCAGTTCTTC; CDR3: CSAGGRPYNEQFF
D: -; V: TRBV2; size: -; J: TRBJ1-5; DNA: TGTGCCAGCAGTCCCCAATTTAGCAATCAGCCCCAGCATTTT; CDR3: CASSPQFSNQPQHF
D: -; V: TRBV12-3/TRBV12-4; size: -; J: TRBJ1-1; DNA: TGTGCCAGCAGGAAAGGGGTGGGGACTGAAGCTTTCTTT; CDR3: CASRKGVGTEAFF
D: -; V: TRBV7-2; size: -; J: TRBJ1-4; DNA: TGTGCCAGCAGAGCCAGACAGAGAGGTGAAAAACTGTTTTTT; CDR3: CASRARQRGEKLFF
D: TRBD2; V: TRBV3-1; size: -; J: TRBJ2-5; DNA: TGTGTCAGCAGCGGTAGCGGGGGGGCGGAGACCCAGTACTTC; CDR3: CVSSGSGGAETQYF
D: TRBD2; V: TRBV27; size: -; J: TRBJ2-3; DNA: TGTGCCAGTAGTTTCTCACTTAGCGGGGGGCCGGATACGCAGTATTTT; CDR3: CASSFSLSGGPDTQYF
D: -; V: TRBV4-1; size: few; J: TRBJ1-4; DNA: TGCGCCAGCAGCCAAACGGGACTTAATGAAAAACTGTTTTTT; CDR3: CASSQTGLNEKLFF
D: -; V: TRBV3-1; size: -; J: TRBJ2-1; DNA: TGTGCCAGCAGCCAAGATGTCAGGTATGAGCAGTTCTTC; CDR3: CASSQDVRYEQFF
D: TRBD1; V: TRBV5-5; size: -; J: TRBJ2-5; DNA: TGTGCCAGCAGCTTGGACAGGGGTGTCGAGGTGACCCAGTACTTC; CDR3: CASSLDRGVEVTQYF
D: -; V: TRBV4-2; size: -; J: TRBJ2-7; DNA: TGTGCCAGCAGCCAAGAAGGCGGGGGCCACGAGCAGTACTTC; CDR3: CASSQEGGGHEQYF
D: TRBD1; V: TRBV29-1; size: many; J: TRBJ1-2; DNA: TGCAGCGTTGAAGAGGGACAGTATTATGGCTACACCTTC; CDR3: CSVEEGQYYGYTF
D: -; V: TRBV29-1; size: -; J: TRBJ1-2; DNA: TGCAGCGTGAAGGCTAACTATGGCTACACCTTC; CDR3: CSVKANYGYTF
D: -; V: TRBV20-1; size: -; J: TRBJ2-5; DNA: TGCAGTGCTAGAGGCCTAGCGATCGAGACCCAGTACTTC; CDR3: CSARGLAIETQYF
D: -; V: TRBV12-3/TRBV12-4; size: -; J: TRBJ1-2; DNA: TGTGCCAGCAGTTTAGCGCTTGCAGGGGAAGGGTATGGCTACACCTTC; CDR3: CASSLALAGEGYGYTF
D: -; V: TRBV3-1; size: few; J: TRBJ2-1; DNA: TGTGCCAGCACCTCACCGTTACACGATGAGCAGTTCTTC; CDR3: CASTSPLHDEQFF
D: -; V: TRBV5-1; size: -; J: TRBJ1-6; DNA: TGCGCCAGCAGACGGGGAGCAAATTCACCCCTCCACTTT; CDR3: CASRRGANSPLHF